This T cell receptor beta chain was documented in a study of human T cells and chemical hapten exposure. For the study at large: Patch testing placed 0.01% DPC on the upper back, with readings at 6 days. There were per-sample TCR yield variations, arising mainly from small pooled library volume differences.

MiXCR, applied by TCRdb to the RACE reads, yields one record per CDR3 protein. The table has 80,000 to 95,000 distinct CDR3 sequences, approximately 9.9% seen once; the top ten hold around 4%. Time point meaning: pre-sensitization, week 0. Treatment meaning: therapeutic diphenylcyclopropenone sensitization with weekly scalp DPC. The TCR was taken from a woman in her thirties or forties with alopecia areata. Some clones in this sample may be carry-over from other donors' samples. This specimen was whole blood, taken in connection with sensitization to the hapten diphenylcyclopropenone (DPC).

The CDR3 loop reads CASRDRARGSPLHF. Written as DNA, the CDR3 is TGTGCCAGCAGGGACAGGGCGAGGGGATCACCCCTCCACTTT. J is TRBJ1-6 and V is TRBV2; 8 bases agree with TRBD1. V lost 6 bases to trimming and J lost 10 bases; unmatched junction nucleotides: 8. The V gene's germline CDR1 is SNHLY and CDR2 FYNNEI. The CDR3 contains 14 residues.